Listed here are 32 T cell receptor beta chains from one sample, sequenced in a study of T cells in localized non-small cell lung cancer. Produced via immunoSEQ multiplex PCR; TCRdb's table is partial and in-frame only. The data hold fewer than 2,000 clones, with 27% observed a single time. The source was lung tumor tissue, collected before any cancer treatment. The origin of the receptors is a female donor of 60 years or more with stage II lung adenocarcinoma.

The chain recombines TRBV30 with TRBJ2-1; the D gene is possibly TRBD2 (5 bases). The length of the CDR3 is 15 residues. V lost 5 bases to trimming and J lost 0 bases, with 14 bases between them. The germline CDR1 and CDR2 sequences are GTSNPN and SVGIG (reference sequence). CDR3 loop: CAWYKLGLSYNEQFF. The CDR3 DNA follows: TGTGCCTGGTATAAACTAGGGCTCTCCTACAATGAGCAGTTCTTC.

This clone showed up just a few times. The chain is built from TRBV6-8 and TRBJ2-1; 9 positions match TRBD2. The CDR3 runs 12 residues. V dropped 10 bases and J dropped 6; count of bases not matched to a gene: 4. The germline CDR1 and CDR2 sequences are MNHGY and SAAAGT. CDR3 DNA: TGTGCCACTGCGGGGGGGAGCAATGAGCAGTTCTTC. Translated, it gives CATAGGSNEQFF.

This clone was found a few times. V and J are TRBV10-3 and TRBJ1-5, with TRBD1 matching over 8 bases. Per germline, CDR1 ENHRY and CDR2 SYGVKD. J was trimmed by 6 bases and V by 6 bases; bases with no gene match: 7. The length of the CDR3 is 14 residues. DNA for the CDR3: TGTGCCATCAGAGAGACAGGGGCCGGTCAGCCCCAGCATTTT. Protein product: CAIRETGAGQPQHF.

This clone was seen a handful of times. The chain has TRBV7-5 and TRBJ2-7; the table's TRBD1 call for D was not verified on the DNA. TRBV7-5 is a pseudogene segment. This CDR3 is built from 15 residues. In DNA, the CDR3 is TGTGCCAGCAGCTTATCGGCAGGGGACCGCTACGAGCAGTACTTC. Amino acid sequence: CASSLSAGDRYEQYF.

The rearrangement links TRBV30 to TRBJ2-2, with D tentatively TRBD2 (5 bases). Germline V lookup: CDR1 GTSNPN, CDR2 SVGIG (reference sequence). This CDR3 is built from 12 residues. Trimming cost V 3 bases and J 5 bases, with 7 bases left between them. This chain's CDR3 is CAWRTTTGELFF. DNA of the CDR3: TGTGCCTGGAGGACTACTACCGGGGAGCTGTTTTTT. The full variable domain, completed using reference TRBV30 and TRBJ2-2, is SQTIHQWPATLVQPVGSPLSLECTVEGTSNPNLYWYRQAAGRGLQLLFYSVGIGQISSEVPQNLSASRPQDRQFILSSKKLLLSDSGFYLCAWRTTTGELFFGEGSRLTVL.

CDR3 region: CASSVGQPGDYEQYF. In DNA, the CDR3 is TGTGCCAGCAGCGTCGGACAGCCTGGGGACTACGAGCAGTACTTC. This chain uses TRBV11-3 with TRBJ2-7, with D tentatively TRBD1 (6 bases). Germline CDR1 SGHNT, CDR2 YENEEA. This CDR3 comprises 15 residues. The V gene lost 5 bases and the J gene lost 3 bases, with 17 bases spanning the gap.

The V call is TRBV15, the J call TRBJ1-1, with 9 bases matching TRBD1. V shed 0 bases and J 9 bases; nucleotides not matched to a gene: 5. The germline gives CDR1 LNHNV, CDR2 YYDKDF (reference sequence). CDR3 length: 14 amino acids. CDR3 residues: CATSRDRDRVKAFF. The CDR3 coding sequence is TGTGCCACCAGCAGAGACCGGGACAGGGTTAAAGCTTTCTTT.

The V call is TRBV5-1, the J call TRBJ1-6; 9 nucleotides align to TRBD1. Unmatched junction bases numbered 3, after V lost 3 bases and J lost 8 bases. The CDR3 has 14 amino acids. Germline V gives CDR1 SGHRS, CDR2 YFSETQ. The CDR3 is CASSSGTGYSPLHF. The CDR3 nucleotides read TGCGCCAGCAGCTCCGGGACAGGGTATTCACCCCTCCACTTT.

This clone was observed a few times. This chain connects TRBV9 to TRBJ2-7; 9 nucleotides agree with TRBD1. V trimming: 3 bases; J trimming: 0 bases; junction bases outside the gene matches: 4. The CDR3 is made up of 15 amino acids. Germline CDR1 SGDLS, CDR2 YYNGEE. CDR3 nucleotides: TGTGCCAGCAGCGGCGACAGGGGGTCCTCCTACGAGCAGTACTTC. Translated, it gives CASSGDRGSSYEQYF.

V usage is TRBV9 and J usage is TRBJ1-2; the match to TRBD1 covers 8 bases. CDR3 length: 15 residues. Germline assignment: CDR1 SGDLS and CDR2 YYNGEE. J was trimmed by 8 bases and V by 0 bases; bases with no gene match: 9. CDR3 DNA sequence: TGTGCCAGCAGCGTAGATGACAGGGGTTTTTGGGGCTACACCTTC. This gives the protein CASSVDDRGFWGYTF.

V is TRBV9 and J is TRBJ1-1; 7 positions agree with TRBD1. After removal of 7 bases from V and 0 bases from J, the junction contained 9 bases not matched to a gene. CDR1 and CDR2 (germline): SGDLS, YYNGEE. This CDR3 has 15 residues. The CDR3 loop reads CASGDSLTMNTEAFF. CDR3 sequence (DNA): TGTGCCAGCGGGGACAGTCTAACCATGAACACTGAAGCTTTCTTT. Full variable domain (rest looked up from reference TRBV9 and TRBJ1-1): DSGVTQTPKHLITATGQRVTLRCSPRSGDLSVYWYQQSLDQGLQFLIQYYNGEERAKGNILERFSAQQFPDLHSELNLSSLELGDSALYFCASGDSLTMNTEAFFGQGTRLTVV.

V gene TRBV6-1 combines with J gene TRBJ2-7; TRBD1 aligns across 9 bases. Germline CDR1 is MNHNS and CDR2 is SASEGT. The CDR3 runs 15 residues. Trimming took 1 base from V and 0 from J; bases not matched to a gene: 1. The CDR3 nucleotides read TGTGCCAGCAGTGAAGAGACAGGGGGCTCCTACGAGCAGTACTTC. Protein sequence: CASSEETGGSYEQYF.

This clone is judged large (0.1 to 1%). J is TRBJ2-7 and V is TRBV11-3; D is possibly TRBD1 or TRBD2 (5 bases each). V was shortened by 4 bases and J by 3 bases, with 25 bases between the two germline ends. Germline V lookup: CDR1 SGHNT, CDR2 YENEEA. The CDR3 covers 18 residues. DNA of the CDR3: TGTGCCAGCAGCTCTTTTAAAGGACGGGGCAAAAACTTCTACGAGCAGTACTTC. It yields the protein CASSSFKGRGKNFYEQYF. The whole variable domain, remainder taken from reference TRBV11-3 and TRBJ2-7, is EAGVVQSPRYKIIEKKQPVAFWCNPISGHNTLYWYLQNLGQGPELLIRYENEEAVDDSQLPKDRFSAERLKGVDSTLKIQPAELGDSAVYLCASSSFKGRGKNFYEQYFGPGTRLTVT.

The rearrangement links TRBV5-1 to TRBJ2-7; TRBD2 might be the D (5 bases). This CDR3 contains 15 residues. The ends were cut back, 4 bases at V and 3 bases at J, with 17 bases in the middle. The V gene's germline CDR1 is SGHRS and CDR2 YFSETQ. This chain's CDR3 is CASSTVRRGDYEQYF. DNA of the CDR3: TGCGCCAGCAGCACCGTTAGACGGGGAGACTACGAGCAGTACTTC.

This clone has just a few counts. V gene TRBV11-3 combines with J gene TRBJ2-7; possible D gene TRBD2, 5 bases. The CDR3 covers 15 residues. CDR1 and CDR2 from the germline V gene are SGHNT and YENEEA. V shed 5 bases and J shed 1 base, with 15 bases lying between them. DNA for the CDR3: TGTGCCAGCAGCCAAGGTTTCGGGGAGTCCTACGAGCAGTACTTC. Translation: CASSQGFGESYEQYF.

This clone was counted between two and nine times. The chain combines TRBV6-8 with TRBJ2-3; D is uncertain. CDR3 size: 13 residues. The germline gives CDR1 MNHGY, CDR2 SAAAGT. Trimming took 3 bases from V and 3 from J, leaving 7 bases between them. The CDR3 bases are TGTGCCAGCAGTTATGGTGAGACAGATACGCAGTATTTT. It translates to CASSYGETDTQYF.

The CDR3 coding sequence is TGTGCCAGCAGCTTAAGGGCACACACCGGGGAGCTGTTTTTT. Translated, it gives CASSLRAHTGELFF. V and J are TRBV11-3 and TRBJ2-2; D gene uncertain. Germline V gene data show CDR1 as SGHNT and CDR2 as YENEEA. The CDR3 has 14 amino acids. V was cut by 2 bases and J by 3 bases, with 7 bases left in between.

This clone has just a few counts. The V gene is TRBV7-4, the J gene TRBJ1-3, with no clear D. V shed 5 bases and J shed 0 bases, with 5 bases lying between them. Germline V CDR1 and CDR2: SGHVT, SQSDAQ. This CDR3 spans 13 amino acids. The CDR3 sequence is CASSPYSGNTIYF. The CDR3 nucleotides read TGTGCCAGCAGCCCTTACTCTGGAAACACCATATATTTT.

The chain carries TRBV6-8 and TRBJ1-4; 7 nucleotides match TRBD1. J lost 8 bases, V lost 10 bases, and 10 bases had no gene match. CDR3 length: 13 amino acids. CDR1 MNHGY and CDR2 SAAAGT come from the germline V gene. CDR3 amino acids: CAISRDRAEKLFF. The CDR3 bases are TGTGCCATCAGCCGCGACAGGGCCGAAAAACTGTTTTTT.

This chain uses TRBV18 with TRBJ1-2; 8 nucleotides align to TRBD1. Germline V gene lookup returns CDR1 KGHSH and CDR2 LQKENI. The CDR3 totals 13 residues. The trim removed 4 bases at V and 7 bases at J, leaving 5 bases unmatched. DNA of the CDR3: TGTGCCAGCTCACTCGGGACAGGCCCTGGCTACACCTTC. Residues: CASSLGTGPGYTF.

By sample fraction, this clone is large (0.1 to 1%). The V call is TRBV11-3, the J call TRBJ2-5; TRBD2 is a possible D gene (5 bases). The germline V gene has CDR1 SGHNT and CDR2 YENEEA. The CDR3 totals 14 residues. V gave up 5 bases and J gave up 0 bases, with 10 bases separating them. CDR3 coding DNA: TGTGCCAGCAGCCTGGAGGCCCACCAAGAGACCCAGTACTTC. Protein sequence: CASSLEAHQETQYF.

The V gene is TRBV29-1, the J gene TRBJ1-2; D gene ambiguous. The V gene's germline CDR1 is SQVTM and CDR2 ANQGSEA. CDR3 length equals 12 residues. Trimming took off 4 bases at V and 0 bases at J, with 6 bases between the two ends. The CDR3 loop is CSVVTANYGYTF. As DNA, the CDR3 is TGCAGCGTTGTGACGGCTAACTATGGCTACACCTTC.

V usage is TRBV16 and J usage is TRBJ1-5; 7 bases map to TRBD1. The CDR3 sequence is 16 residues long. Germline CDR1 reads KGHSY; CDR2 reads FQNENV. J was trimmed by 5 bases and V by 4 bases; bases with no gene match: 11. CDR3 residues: CASSLNRGGLDQPQHF. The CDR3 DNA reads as TGTGCCAGCAGCCTTAACAGGGGTGGGCTGGATCAGCCCCAGCATTTT.

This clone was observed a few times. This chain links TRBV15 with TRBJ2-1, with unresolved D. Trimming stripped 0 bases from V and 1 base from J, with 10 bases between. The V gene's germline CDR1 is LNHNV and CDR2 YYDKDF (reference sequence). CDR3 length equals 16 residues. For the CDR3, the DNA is TGTGCCACCAGCAGAGATTCCGTCAGGTCCTACAATGAGCAGTTCTTC. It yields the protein CATSRDSVRSYNEQFF.

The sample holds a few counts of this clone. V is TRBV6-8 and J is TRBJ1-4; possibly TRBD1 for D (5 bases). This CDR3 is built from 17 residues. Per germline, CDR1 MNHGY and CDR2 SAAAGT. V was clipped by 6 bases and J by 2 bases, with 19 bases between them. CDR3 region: CASRPDMGRGTNEKLFF. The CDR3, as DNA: TGTGCCAGCAGACCCGACATGGGACGGGGGACTAATGAAAAACTGTTTTTT.

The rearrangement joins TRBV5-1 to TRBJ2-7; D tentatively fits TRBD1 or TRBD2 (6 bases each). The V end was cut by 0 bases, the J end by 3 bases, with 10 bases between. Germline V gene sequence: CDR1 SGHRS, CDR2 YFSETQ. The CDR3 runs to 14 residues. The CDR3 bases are TGCGCCAGCAGCTTGGGAGAGGGGGGCTACGAGCAGTACTTC. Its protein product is CASSLGEGGYEQYF. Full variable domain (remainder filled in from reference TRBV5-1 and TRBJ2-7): KAGVTQTPRYLIKTRGQQVTLSCSPISGHRSVSWYQQTPGQGLQFLFEYFSETQRNKGNFPGRFSGRQFSNSRSEMNVSTLELGDSALYLCASSLGEGGYEQYFGPGTRLTVT.

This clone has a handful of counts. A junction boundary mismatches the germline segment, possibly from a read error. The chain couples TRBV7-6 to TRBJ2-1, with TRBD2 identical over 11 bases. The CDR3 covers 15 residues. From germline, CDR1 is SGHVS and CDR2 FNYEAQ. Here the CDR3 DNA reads TGTGCTAGCAGCCCGACTAGCGGGATCTACAATGAGCAGTTCTTC. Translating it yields CASSPTSGIYNEQFF. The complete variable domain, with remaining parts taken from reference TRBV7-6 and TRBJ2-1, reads GAGVSQSPRYKVTKRGQDVALRCDPISGHVSLYWYRQALGQGPEFLTYFNYEAQQDKSGLPNDRFSAERPEGSISTLTIQRTEQRDSAMYRCASSPTSGIYNEQFFGPGTRLTVL.

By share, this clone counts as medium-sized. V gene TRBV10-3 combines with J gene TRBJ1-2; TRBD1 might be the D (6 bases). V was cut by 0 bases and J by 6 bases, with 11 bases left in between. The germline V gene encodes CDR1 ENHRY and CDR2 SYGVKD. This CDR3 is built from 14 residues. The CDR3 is CAISESRGLHGYTF. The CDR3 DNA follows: TGTGCCATCAGTGAGTCGAGGGGGTTACATGGCTACACCTTC.

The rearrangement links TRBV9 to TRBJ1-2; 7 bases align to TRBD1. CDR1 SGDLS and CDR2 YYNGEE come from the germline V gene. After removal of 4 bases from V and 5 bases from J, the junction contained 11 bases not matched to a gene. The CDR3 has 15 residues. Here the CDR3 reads CASSPDHTGEYGYTF. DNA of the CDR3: TGTGCCAGCAGCCCCGACCATACAGGGGAATATGGCTACACCTTC.

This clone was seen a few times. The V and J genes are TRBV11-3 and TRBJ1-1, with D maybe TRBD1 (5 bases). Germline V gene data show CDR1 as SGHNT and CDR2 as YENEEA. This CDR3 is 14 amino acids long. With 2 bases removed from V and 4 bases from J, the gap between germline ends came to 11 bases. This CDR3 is CASSLSQGGTEAFF. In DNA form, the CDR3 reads TGTGCCAGCAGCTTATCCCAGGGTGGCACTGAAGCTTTCTTT.

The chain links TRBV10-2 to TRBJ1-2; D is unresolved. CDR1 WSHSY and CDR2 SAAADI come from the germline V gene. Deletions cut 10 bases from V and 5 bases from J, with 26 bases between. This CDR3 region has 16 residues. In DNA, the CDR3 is TGCGCCATTCTACCCCTAAAAAGCATCGTGTCGTATGGCTACACCTTC. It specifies CAILPLKSIVSYGYTF.

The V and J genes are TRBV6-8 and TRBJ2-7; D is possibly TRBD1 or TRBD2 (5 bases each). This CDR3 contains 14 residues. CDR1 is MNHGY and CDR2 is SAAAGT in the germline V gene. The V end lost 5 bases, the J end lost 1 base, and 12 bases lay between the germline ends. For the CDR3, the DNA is TGTGCCAGCAGTCTCAGGGACGGTTCCTACGAGCAGTACTTC. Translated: CASSLRDGSYEQYF.